One T cell receptor beta chain is described in this entry. The antigen is not known. The record originates from a study of cytomegalovirus exposure and HLA in healthy donors. General study points: Testing in vitro showed a few CMV-associated chains specific for CMV antigens. Later, TCR association rates were found to vary by HLA locus, highest for DRB1 and lowest for HLA-C.

With 60 Vbeta and 13 Jbeta primers, the PCR was carried out. Sequenced by immunoSEQ multiplex PCR; TCRdb stores in-frame clones only, minus some. The data hold 150,000 to 200,000 clones, with approximately 82% observed a single time. The receptor's source is a male donor in good health and CMV-seropositive. Sequencing was done on a sample of PBMCs.

The CDR3 is CASSDLGQGYGYTF. The CDR3 DNA sequence: TGTGCCAGCAGCGATCTCGGACAGGGCTATGGCTACACCTTC. The chain is built from TRBV13 and TRBJ1-2, with 8 bases that match TRBD1. Germline V gene lookup returns CDR1 PRHDT and CDR2 FYEKMQ (reference sequence). With 5 bases clipped from V and 4 bases from J, the junction kept 6 bases outside the gene matches. This CDR3 has 14 amino acids. Variable domain in full (rest from reference TRBV13 and TRBJ1-2): AAGVIQSPRHLIKEKRETATLKCYPIPRHDTVYWYQQGPGQDPQFLISFYEKMQSDKGSIPDRFSAQQFSDYHSELNMSSLELGDSALYFCASSDLGQGYGYTFGSGTRLTVV.